The 18 T cell receptor beta chains below come from one sample, sequenced in a study of human T cells and chemical hapten exposure. The time point was: patch test 2, 6 weeks after DPC sensitization. Indicated treatment: therapeutic diphenylcyclopropenone sensitization with weekly scalp DPC. TCRdb passed the RACE reads through MiXCR, listing each CDR3 protein once. The sample contains approximately 120,000 distinct CDR3 sequences, 9.2% of which appear only once. The sequencing used whole blood, collected in connection with sensitization to the hapten diphenylcyclopropenone (DPC). The source is a woman in her 40s with alopecia areata. Some clones in this sample may be carry-over from other donors' samples.

This rearrangement joins TRBV6-5 to TRBJ1-3; D is uncertain. With 0 bases removed from V and 4 bases from J, the gap between germline ends came to 13 bases. The CDR3 consists of 16 residues. Germline V gene lookup returns CDR1 MNHEY and CDR2 SVGAGI. The CDR3 loop is CASSYSISDPGNTIYF. The CDR3 DNA follows: TGTGCCAGCAGTTACTCGATTTCGGACCCCGGAAACACCATATATTTT.

This clonotype appeared many times. The rearrangement links TRBV5-1 to TRBJ1-2; no firm D call. Germline V gene lookup returns CDR1 SGHRS and CDR2 YFSETQ. The CDR3 consists of 12 residues. V shed 0 bases and J shed 7 bases, with 7 bases lying between them. CDR3 sequence reads: CASSLGGSGYTF. The DNA of the CDR3 is TGCGCCAGCAGCTTGGGCGGGTCTGGCTACACCTTC.

V usage is TRBV4-3 and J usage is TRBJ2-1; TRBD2 agrees at 7 bases. Germline-derived CDR1 and CDR2 are LGHNA and YSLEER. CDR3 length equals 15 residues. The ends lost 4 bases at V and 6 bases at J; junction bases unmatched: 9. CDR3 sequence: CASSPGASGVNEQFF. DNA for the CDR3: TGCGCCAGCAGCCCCGGTGCTAGCGGCGTCAATGAGCAGTTCTTC.

This clonotype came up many times. This chain connects TRBV7-9 to TRBJ1-1; D not certain. This CDR3 region has 15 residues. V lost 2 bases to trimming and J lost 3 bases, with 13 bases between them. In germline, CDR1 is SEHNR, CDR2 FQNEAQ (reference sequence). This CDR3 is CASSLSGALYTEAFF. The CDR3 DNA reads TGTGCCAGCAGCTTAAGCGGCGCCCTTTACACTGAAGCTTTCTTT.

The chain joins TRBV7-2 to TRBJ2-3, with 8 nucleotides matching TRBD2. The J segment lost 1 base and the V segment lost 1 base, leaving 7 bases of the junction unmatched. The CDR3 is 17 amino acids. CDR1 and CDR2 from the germline V gene are SGHTA and FQGNSA. Here the CDR3 reads CASSLVSAGGGTDTQYF. As DNA, the CDR3 is TGTGCCAGCAGCTTAGTGTCTGCGGGGGGAGGCACAGATACGCAGTATTTT.

V usage is TRBV2 and J usage is TRBJ2-2; TRBD1 is a possible D gene (6 bases). CDR3 length: 17 residues. CDR1 is SNHLY, CDR2 FYNNEI, per germline. V dropped 3 bases and J dropped 6 bases, with 20 bases sitting between them. The CDR3 reads CASSDSVGARGAGELFF. The DNA of the CDR3 is TGTGCCAGCAGTGATTCTGTGGGGGCCAGGGGCGCCGGGGAGCTGTTTTTT.

This chain joins TRBV2 and TRBJ2-2; 7 bases fit TRBD1. V shed 6 bases and J 3 bases; nucleotides not matched to a gene: 4. The CDR3 is made up of 14 amino acids. Germline CDR1 and CDR2: SNHLY and FYNNEI. CDR3 protein: CASRDRPDTGELFF. The CDR3 region has the DNA TGTGCCAGCAGGGACAGGCCGGACACCGGGGAGCTGTTTTTT.

This clonotype was detected many times. V gene TRBV7-7 combines with J gene TRBJ2-5; TRBD1 matches at 9 bases. Germline loops: CDR1 SSHAT, CDR2 FNYEAQ (reference sequence). The CDR3 sequence is 14 residues long. Trimming removed 4 bases from V and 2 bases from J; junction bases left unmatched: 2. CDR3 DNA: TGTGCCAGCAGCTCCGGGACAGGGCAAGAGACCCAGTACTTC. Translated: CASSSGTGQETQYF.

The chain uses TRBV4-3 and TRBJ2-7, with 9 bases lining up with TRBD2. V shed 4 bases and J 2 bases; nucleotides not matched to a gene: 9. Germline V gene sequence: CDR1 LGHNA, CDR2 YSLEER. The CDR3 length is 16 residues. CDR3 sequence: CASSRDIAGDTYEQYF. In DNA form, the CDR3 reads TGCGCCAGCAGCCGCGATATAGCGGGGGACACCTACGAGCAGTACTTC.

This clonotype was observed a few times. V usage is TRBV19 and J usage is TRBJ2-6; 7 bases are shared with TRBD1. V was clipped by 11 bases and J by 3 bases; unmatched bases: 13. CDR1 is LNHDA and CDR2 is SQIVND in the germline V gene (reference sequence). This CDR3 spans 16 amino acids. The DNA of the CDR3 is TGTGCCGCCGCCTTACAGGGGTTAGATGGGGCCAACGTCCTGACTTTC. This codes for CAAALQGLDGANVLTF.

The table lists this clonotype with many counts. This chain links TRBV20-1 with TRBJ1-4, with 8 bases that match TRBD1. The CDR3 runs 13 residues. Unmatched junction bases numbered 9, after V lost 6 bases and J lost 9 bases. Germline loops: CDR1 DFQATT, CDR2 SNEGSKA (reference sequence). The CDR3, as DNA: TGCAGTGCCGCCACCCGGACAGGGAAAAAACTGTTTTTT. Amino acids: CSAATRTGKKLFF.

The chain combines TRBV28 with TRBJ2-1; D is ambiguous. CDR3 size: 13 residues. V lost 7 bases to trimming and J lost 2 bases, with 9 bases between them. CDR1 is MDHEN, CDR2 SYDVKM, per germline. This CDR3 reads CASTTTPYNEQFF. Here the CDR3 DNA reads TGTGCCAGCACCACTACTCCCTACAATGAGCAGTTCTTC.

At least ten counts were recorded for this clonotype. J is TRBJ2-7 and V is TRBV12-3 or TRBV12-4, with D tentatively TRBD1 (7 bases). The CDR3 has 14 residues. Trimming pared 3 bases from V and 6 bases from J, leaving 15 bases between. CDR3 DNA: TGTGCCAGCAGTTTGGAGGGGGCGATTAGCGAGCAGTACTTC. This codes for CASSLEGAISEQYF.

This clonotype was seen repeatedly, ten times or more. The genes are TRBV20-1 and TRBJ2-1; D call uncertain. Germline V gene data show CDR1 as DFQATT and CDR2 as SNEGSKA (reference sequence). The CDR3 loop spans 11 amino acids. V lost 6 bases and J 2 bases, leaving 5 bases between the germline ends. This CDR3 reads CSAPTYNEQFF. For the CDR3, the DNA is TGCAGTGCCCCAACCTACAATGAGCAGTTCTTC.

The CDR3 coding sequence is TGTGCCAGCAGAGGACCAGGGTTGAACACCGGGGAGCTGTTTTTT. This translates into CASRGPGLNTGELFF. The rearrangement joins TRBV2 to TRBJ2-2; D possibly corresponds to TRBD1 (5 bases). This CDR3 is 15 amino acids long. Germline CDR1 SNHLY, CDR2 FYNNEI. Trimming left V 6 bases short and J 1 base short, with 12 bases between.

The gene calls are TRBV4-3 and TRBJ1-1; no reliable D call. Germline loops: CDR1 LGHNA, CDR2 YSLEER. The CDR3 contains 16 residues. V was pared by 0 bases and J by 2 bases, with 13 bases between. CDR3 in amino acids: CASSQDPGGHNTEAFF. The CDR3 nucleotides are TGCGCCAGCAGCCAAGATCCAGGAGGCCATAACACTGAAGCTTTCTTT.

CDR3 DNA sequence: TGTGCCAGCAGCTTAGAATCAGCGGGGGTTGACGGGGAGCTGTTTTTT. Protein: CASSLESAGVDGELFF. The rearrangement uses TRBV7-8 and TRBJ2-2; 8 bases line up with TRBD2. The CDR3 totals 16 residues. V shed 1 base and J 7 bases; nucleotides not matched to a gene: 8. Germline-derived CDR1 and CDR2 are SGHVS and FQNEAQ.

This clonotype has a handful of counts. J is TRBJ2-3 and V is TRBV2; D is possibly TRBD1 (6 bases). The CDR3 spans 16 residues. V lost 6 bases and J lost 0, with 16 bases in between. The germline gives CDR1 SNHLY, CDR2 FYNNEI. The CDR3 DNA sequence: TGTGCCAGCAGCGCTCCGGGACACAAAAGCACAGATACGCAGTATTTT. This encodes CASSAPGHKSTDTQYF.